This entry features one T cell receptor (beta chain) sequence. Its antigen is still unknown. This sample is drawn from a study of blood T cells in healthy people across ages. Study details: There was about one barcoded beta molecule captured by template switching per two T cells.

Study-wide results and limits: The donors' CMV status was not determined, possibly confounding changes in expanded clonotypes.

The CDR3 covers 19 residues. Germline V CDR1 and CDR2: SGHAT, FQNNGV. Trimming at V came to 4 bases and at J to 12 bases, leaving 22 bases not matched to a gene. Isolation yielded PBMCs, at least 7 million per sample, in every case. Through a sample-barcoded 5' primer and a J-beta primer mix, a second PCR was run for roughly 7 to 12 cycles. TCRdb re-analysed the 5' RACE reads in MiXCR, keeping a single row per CDR3 protein. The data contain 1.5 million to 2 million distinct CDR3 sequences, 34% of them singletons. This receptor was obtained from a woman aged 25-40 years in good health. The sequencing input was blood. The genes are TRBV11-2 and TRBJ2-1; TRBD2 matches 12 bases. The CDR3 DNA is TGTGCCAGCAGCTCCATTAAGCGACTAGCGGGAGCCCAGCCAATGGGGCAGTTCTTC. Amino acid sequence: CASSSIKRLAGAQPMGQFF. Drawing the rest from reference TRBV11-2 and TRBJ2-1, the complete variable domain is EAGVAQSPRYKIIEKRQSVAFWCNPISGHATLYWYQQILGQGPKLLIQFQNNGVVDDSQLPKDRFSAERLKGVDSTLKIQPAKLEDSAVYLCASSSIKRLAGAQPMGQFFGPGTRLTVL.